The sequence of this TCR beta chain was determined in a study of T cells expressing NK-cell markers. Across the study: Just one sequenced donor of eight was HCMV-seronegative, while seven were seropositive.

Looked up from germline, CDR1 is MGHRA and CDR2 is YSYEKL. The CDR3 consists of 14 residues. TCRdb processed the 5' RACE reads again and assigns one entry to each CDR3 protein, with no DNA. The sample's table shows roughly 390,000 distinct CDR3 sequences. This TCR was sampled from a woman in her forties or fifties in good health. The chain combines TRBV4-1 with TRBJ1-2; with no DNA, the TCRdb D assignment of TRBD1 cannot be verified. The sequenced sample consisted of blood T cells: a sorted CD56 or NKG2C T cell subset, CD4+ or CD8+ T cells, or bulk PBMC T cells (not recorded which). CDR3 residues: CASSPYGTDYGYTF.